This entry lists 12 T cell receptor beta chains sequenced from one sample in a study of T cells in Graves' hyperthyroidism and ophthalmopathy. Using RNA transcripts as the source, TCR beta CDR3 regions were amplified. RT-PCR in the first round (using the HTBI primer set) targeted the TCR CDR3. A single record per CDR3 protein comes from TCRdb applying MiXCR to the multiplex PCR reads. Of 500,000 to 700,000 distinct CDR3 sequences listed, about a sixth are singletons. Sequencing was performed on blood. These receptors all stem from a woman under 30 with Graves' hyperthyroidism.

This clonotype was seen ten or more times. The V and J genes are TRBV7-8 and TRBJ2-7; 8 positions agree with TRBD2. V gave up 1 base and J gave up 3 bases; unmatched junction bases: 5. CDR1 SGHVS and CDR2 FQNEAQ come from the germline V gene. CDR3 length equals 15 residues. Written as DNA, the CDR3 is TGTGCCAGCAGCTTAGACGGGACTAGTCTCTACGAGCAGTACTTC. Its translation is CASSLDGTSLYEQYF. The variable domain in full, with the rest retrieved from reference TRBV7-8 and TRBJ2-7, is GAGVSQSPRYKVAKRGQDVALRCDPISGHVSLFWYQQALGQGPEFLTYFQNEAQLDKSGLPSDRFFAERPEGSVSTLKIQRTQQEDSAVYLCASSLDGTSLYEQYFGPGTRLTVT.

This clonotype turned up a few times. The DNA of the CDR3 is TGCAGTGCTAGTCAGTGGGATACGCAGTATTTT. Its translation is CSASQWDTQYF. This chain joins TRBV20-1 and TRBJ2-3, with D unclear. Between the trimmed V and J ends, which lost 3 bases and 6 bases, there was a span of 7 bases. This CDR3 contains 11 residues. Germline V gives CDR1 DFQATT, CDR2 SNEGSKA (reference sequence).

This chain links TRBV6-1 with TRBJ2-3, with TRBD1 matching over 9 bases. V lost 6 bases and J lost 8; bases outside the gene matches: 6. Germline loops: CDR1 MNHNS, CDR2 SASEGT. The CDR3 is 13 amino acids. The CDR3 bases are TGTGCCAGCAGAGGGACAGGGAGCGGTACGCAGTATTTT. Protein product: CASRGTGSGTQYF.

This clonotype has ten or more counts. V is TRBV5-1 and J is TRBJ1-1; D perhaps matches TRBD1 (5 bases). The CDR3 consists of 12 residues. Germline CDR1 is SGHRS and CDR2 is YFSETQ. Trimming left V 2 bases short and J 6 bases short, with 8 bases between. The CDR3 loop reads CASSLRGAEAFF. CDR3 in DNA: TGCGCCAGCAGCTTACGGGGCGCTGAAGCTTTCTTT.

This clonotype was observed a single time. This chain connects TRBV6-5 to TRBJ2-3, with D unclear. Germline V gene sequence: CDR1 MNHEY, CDR2 SVGAGI. The V end lost 0 bases, the J end lost 2 bases, and 12 bases lay between the germline ends. The CDR3 length is 16 residues. CDR3 sequence (DNA): TGTGCCAGCAGTTACTCCCGCGAGCAGTTCACAGATACGCAGTATTTT. Translated: CASSYSREQFTDTQYF.

In this sample, this clonotype turned up a few times. The chain recombines TRBV18 with TRBJ1-5; the match to TRBD1 covers 11 bases. The length of the CDR3 is 16 residues. Trimming took 0 bases from V and 4 from J; bases not matched to a gene: 2. Germline assignment: CDR1 KGHSH and CDR2 LQKENI. Here the CDR3 reads CASSPPGQGGNQPQHF. In DNA form, the CDR3 reads TGTGCCAGCTCACCACCGGGACAGGGGGGAAATCAGCCCCAGCATTTT.

Points on this clonotype: It may be a read error: a sequence one base away is much more abundant. The V gene is TRBV12-3 or TRBV12-4, the J gene TRBJ2-1; TRBD2 matches at 7 bases. CDR3 size: 13 residues. The CDR3 protein is CVSSGGDYNEQFF. CDR3 DNA: TGTGTCAGCAGTGGGGGGGACTACAATGAGCAGTTCTTC.

The chain is built from TRBV2 and TRBJ2-1; D uncertain. Germline V gene lookup returns CDR1 SNHLY and CDR2 FYNNEI. V was pared by 1 base and J by 4 bases, with 11 bases between. This CDR3 is built from 15 residues. The chain's CDR3 is CASSEGDDTYNEQFF. CDR3 DNA: TGTGCCAGCAGTGAAGGGGATGACACTTACAATGAGCAGTTCTTC.

The J gene is TRBJ1-2, the V gene TRBV29-1; possibly TRBD1 for D (5 bases). Trimming left V 4 bases short and J 3 bases short, with 15 bases between. The germline V gene encodes CDR1 SQVTM and CDR2 ANQGSEA. This CDR3 is 14 amino acids long. In nucleotides, the CDR3 is TGCAGCGTTGCCGACTACAGGTCAGACTATGGCTACACCTTC. The encoded protein is CSVADYRSDYGYTF.

In its sample, this clonotype was seen many times. V is TRBV12-3 or TRBV12-4 and J is TRBJ2-4; D tentatively fits TRBD1 or TRBD2 (5 bases each). Trimming stripped 2 bases from V and 6 bases from J, with 17 bases between. This CDR3 is 16 amino acids long. CDR3 amino acids: CASSLRGEGVGNIQYF. DNA for the CDR3: TGTGCCAGCAGTTTAAGGGGTGAGGGCGTGGGAAACATTCAGTACTTC.

The genes are TRBV6-1 and TRBJ1-5; the D gene is possibly TRBD1 (6 bases). The V gene's germline CDR1 is MNHNS and CDR2 SASEGT. The CDR3 consists of 15 residues. The germline V and J ends were trimmed by 9 bases and 3 bases, with 18 bases remaining between them. CDR3 nucleotides: TGTGCCAGTTGGGAACAGGGCCATTCCAATCAGCCCCAGCATTTT. Translating it yields CASWEQGHSNQPQHF.

This clonotype came up many times. The rearrangement uses TRBV30 and TRBJ2-7, with D unresolved. The CDR3 consists of 12 residues. Trimming took 5 bases from V and 5 from J, leaving 13 bases between them. Germline V CDR1 and CDR2: GTSNPN, SVGIG (reference sequence). CDR3 DNA: TGTGCCTGGGGTACGGGTTTGGACGAGCAGTACTTC. Amino acids: CAWGTGLDEQYF.